This T cell receptor beta chain stems from a study of cytomegalovirus exposure and HLA in healthy donors. Study results and limitations: The analysis excluded some indistinguishable V segments, including TRBV6-2 and TRBV6-3. Earlier analysis looked at TCR beta V segments, and most were productive about 90% or about 30% of the time. Evidence from a later analysis indicated that most CMV-associated TCR beta chains looked HLA-restricted. The study designated fewer than 200 TCR beta chains cytomegalovirus-associated.

PCR was performed using 60 Vbeta and 13 Jbeta primers. Only in-frame clones appear in the TCRdb table, and some are missing; sequencing was by immunoSEQ multiplex PCR. Among some 150,000 clones listed, roughly 85% were seen once. Notes on this clone: Its antigen remains unidentified.

Trimming took 4 bases from V and 3 from J, leaving 16 bases between them. Germline V gene data show CDR1 as SGHRS and CDR2 as YFSETQ. The CDR3 sequence is 15 residues long. The chain employs TRBV5-1 and TRBJ1-1; D uncertain. Sequencing was carried out using PBMCs. The sequence was obtained from a man in his forties in good health and CMV-seronegative. The CDR3 loop reads CASSPREAPYTEAFF. The CDR3 nucleotides read TGCGCCAGCAGCCCTCGGGAGGCACCATACACTGAAGCTTTCTTT. Filled out from reference TRBV5-1 and TRBJ1-1, the complete variable domain reads KAGVTQTPRYLIKTRGQQVTLSCSPISGHRSVSWYQQTPGQGLQFLFEYFSETQRNKGNFPGRFSGRQFSNSRSEMNVSTLELGDSALYLCASSPREAPYTEAFFGQGTRLTVV.